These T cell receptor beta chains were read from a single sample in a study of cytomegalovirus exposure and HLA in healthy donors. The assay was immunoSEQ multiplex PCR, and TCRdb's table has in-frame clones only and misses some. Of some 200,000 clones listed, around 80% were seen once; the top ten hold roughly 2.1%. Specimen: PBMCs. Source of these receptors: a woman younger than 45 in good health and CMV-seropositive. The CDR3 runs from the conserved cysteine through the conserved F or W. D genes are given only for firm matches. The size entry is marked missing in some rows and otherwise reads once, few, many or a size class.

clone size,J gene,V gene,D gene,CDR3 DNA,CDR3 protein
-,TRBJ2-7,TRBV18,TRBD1,TGTGCCAGCTCACCAAAGGGACAGGGGGCACCTAACGAGCAGTACTTC,CASSPKGQGAPNEQYF
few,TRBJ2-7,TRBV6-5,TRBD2,TGTGCCAGCAATCCTAGCGGGCCCAGCTCCTACGAGCAGTACTTC,CASNPSGPSSYEQYF
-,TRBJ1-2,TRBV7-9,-,TGTGCCAGCAGCTTAGGTGGAATTCGGGGAGGCTACACCTTC,CASSLGGIRGGYTF
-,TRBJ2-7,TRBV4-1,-,TGCGCCAGCAGCCAACACATGAAGTGGGAGCAGTACTTC,CASSQHMKWEQYF
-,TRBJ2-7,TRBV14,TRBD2,TGTGCCAGCAGCCAAGACTGGCCCAGAGCTAGCGGGCGGTTCTACGAGCAGTACTTC,CASSQDWPRASGRFYEQYF
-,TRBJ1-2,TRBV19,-,TGTGCCAGTAGTATGGCAGGGGATTGGGTTAACTATGGCTACACCTTC,CASSMAGDWVNYGYTF
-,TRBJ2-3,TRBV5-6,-,TGTGCCAGCAGCTTTGGGCAGGGAGGCGATACGCAGTATTTT,CASSFGQGGDTQYF
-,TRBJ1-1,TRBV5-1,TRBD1,TGCGCCAGCAGCAACAGGGGGTCGAACACTGAAGCTTTCTTT,CASSNRGSNTEAFF
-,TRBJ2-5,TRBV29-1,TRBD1,TGCAGCGTTATGGGACAGGCGGAGACCCAGTACTTC,CSVMGQAETQYF
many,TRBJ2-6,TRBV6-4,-,TGTGCCAGCAGTGACTCTTTAGCCGGGGCCAACGTCCTGACTTTC,CASSDSLAGANVLTF
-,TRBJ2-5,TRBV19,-,TGTGCCAGTAGTAGGGGGGGCAGAGAGACCCAGTACTTC,CASSRGGRETQYF
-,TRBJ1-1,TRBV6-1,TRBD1,TGCGCCAGCAGTGACAGGGAGAACACTGAAGCTTTCTTT,CASSDRENTEAFF
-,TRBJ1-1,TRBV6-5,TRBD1,TGTGCCAGCAGTCCACAGGGGGCATACACTGAAGCTTTCTTT,CASSPQGAYTEAFF
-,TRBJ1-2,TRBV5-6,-,TGTGCCAGCAGCACTGAGAGATACTATGGCTACACCTTC,CASSTERYYGYTF